Following are 2 T cell receptor beta chains from one sample sequenced in a study of CD8 T cells in Susac syndrome. It was with random hexamers that roughly 0.5 to 1 ug RNA was reverse transcribed. A single record per CDR3 protein comes from TCRdb applying MiXCR to the immunoSEQ multiplex PCR reads. The sample carries around 80,000 distinct CDR3 sequences, roughly 96% recorded once. The sequenced sample was CD8+ T cells from PBMCs. All receptors derive from a human donor with Susac syndrome.

The chain joins TRBV20-1 to TRBJ2-5, with D possibly TRBD1 on 6 matching bases. Germline values: CDR1 DFQATT, CDR2 SNEGSKA (reference sequence). V was trimmed by 2 bases and J by 2 bases, leaving 21 bases between them. The CDR3 is 17 residues long. The CDR3 sequence is CSARTTLDSTLQETQYF. In nucleotides, the CDR3 is TGCAGTGCTAGAACCACTTTGGACAGTACTCTTCAAGAGACCCAGTACTTC.

V gene TRBV13 combines with J gene TRBJ2-5; D tentatively fits TRBD1 or TRBD2 (6 bases each). The germline V and J ends were trimmed by 8 bases and 5 bases, with 21 bases remaining between them. The CDR3 runs 15 residues. Per germline, CDR1 PRHDT and CDR2 FYEKMQ (reference sequence). In DNA form, the CDR3 reads TGTGCCAGCGGATCAACAGGGTTGGAGGGGGAGACCCAGTACTTC. It specifies CASGSTGLEGETQYF.